Listed here are 28 T cell receptor beta chains from one sample, sequenced in a study of shared clonotypes between healthy human individuals. Sequencing was performed with immunoSEQ multiplex PCR; in TCRdb, only in-frame clones are kept and a portion is missing. The table has 1.5 million to 2.5 million clones, roughly 94% seen once. CD45RO-negative CD8 cells positively selected for CCR7 made up the naive population, which excluded terminally differentiated effector memory CD45RA+ cells. Sequenced: naive CD8+ T cells sorted from blood. The origin of the receptors is a man aged 18 to 29 in good health.

The chain employs TRBV6-5 and TRBJ1-1; no firm D call. Trimming removed 11 bases at V and 2 bases at J, with 9 bases between. Germline CDR1 reads MNHEY; CDR2 reads SVGAGI. This CDR3 has 11 amino acids. The CDR3 region is CAVGFNTEAFF. CDR3 in DNA: TGTGCCGTCGGTTTTAACACTGAAGCTTTCTTT.

The chain uses TRBV6-1 and TRBJ2-3; D is perhaps TRBD1 or TRBD2 (5 bases each). Germline V gene data show CDR1 as MNHNS and CDR2 as SASEGT. Between the trimmed V and J ends, which lost 4 bases and 4 bases, there was a span of 21 bases. The CDR3 sequence is 17 residues long. The CDR3 DNA reads TGTGCCAGCAGTGCCGCCTCCGGGACCTTCACGGCAGATACGCAGTATTTT. Encoded protein: CASSAASGTFTADTQYF.

The chain carries TRBV19 and TRBJ2-7; 10 positions agree with TRBD2. J was trimmed by 5 bases and V by 5 bases; bases with no gene match: 9. In germline, CDR1 is LNHDA, CDR2 SQIVND (reference sequence). The CDR3 extends over 15 amino acids. The CDR3 coding sequence is TGTGCCAGTAGTCCTTTTGGGACTAGCGTGGACGAGCAGTACTTC. It translates to CASSPFGTSVDEQYF.

The gene calls are TRBV4-1 and TRBJ1-1; D call uncertain. Trimming removed 0 bases from V and 1 base from J, with 9 bases in between. Germline loops: CDR1 MGHRA, CDR2 YSYEKL. The CDR3 length is 15 residues. Written as DNA, the CDR3 is TGCGCCAGCAGCCAAGATGGTACGCCGAACACTGAAGCTTTCTTT. This translates into CASSQDGTPNTEAFF.

The V gene is TRBV27, the J gene TRBJ2-1; no clear D. Trimming took off 1 base at V and 6 bases at J, with 10 bases between the two ends. Germline lookup yields CDR1 MNHEY and CDR2 SMNVEV (reference sequence). This CDR3 contains 14 residues. CDR3 coding DNA: TGTGCCAGCAGTTTATTTGCCAGCCCCAATGAGCAGTTCTTC. Its protein product is CASSLFASPNEQFF.

As for this clone: Other DNA sequences in the sample encode the same CDR3. The V call is TRBV19, the J call TRBJ1-1; D is unclear. CDR1 is LNHDA, CDR2 SQIVND, per germline (reference sequence). The ends were cut back, 5 bases at V and 5 bases at J, with 15 bases in the middle. There are 14 residues in the CDR3. The CDR3 sequence: CASSPRAGGTEAFF. Here the CDR3 DNA reads TGTGCCAGTAGTCCCCGTGCAGGTGGGACTGAAGCTTTCTTT.

The chain links TRBV9 to TRBJ1-3; D unclear. This CDR3 comprises 15 residues. The V end lost 3 bases, the J end lost 1 base, and 11 bases lay between the germline ends. Germline V gene sequence: CDR1 SGDLS, CDR2 YYNGEE. DNA for the CDR3: TGTGCCAGCAGCGACAGCTCGGGGTCTGGAAACACCATATATTTT. Its protein is CASSDSSGSGNTIYF. Supplemented by reference TRBV9 and TRBJ1-3, the full variable domain reads DSGVTQTPKHLITATGQRVTLRCSPRSGDLSVYWYQQSLDQGLQFLIQYYNGEERAKGNILERFSAQQFPDLHSELNLSSLELGDSALYFCASSDSSGSGNTIYFGEGSWLTVV.

As DNA, the CDR3 is TGTGCCAGCAGTTCACTCACCGGGGGGGCCTACAATGAGCAGTTCTTC. Its protein is CASSSLTGGAYNEQFF. J is TRBJ2-1 and V is TRBV27; 8 bases map to TRBD2. Trimming at V came to 4 bases and at J to 2 bases, leaving 7 bases not matched to a gene. Germline V gene sequence: CDR1 MNHEY, CDR2 SMNVEV (reference sequence). This CDR3 is 16 amino acids long.

The rearrangement uses TRBV6-5 and TRBJ2-2; possible D gene TRBD2, 5 bases. V lost 6 bases to trimming and J lost 6 bases, with 14 bases between them. There are 14 residues in the CDR3. From germline, CDR1 is MNHEY and CDR2 SVGAGI. The CDR3, as DNA: TGTGCCAGCAGCCCCGGACTTGCAGCCGGGGAGCTGTTTTTT. Protein product: CASSPGLAAGELFF.

This clone came up once. V is TRBV27 and J is TRBJ1-1, with a possible D match to TRBD1 (6 bases). The V gene lost 5 bases and the J gene lost 1 base, with 8 bases spanning the gap. This CDR3 is built from 13 residues. The germline V gene has CDR1 MNHEY and CDR2 SMNVEV (reference sequence). The CDR3 region has the DNA TGTGCCAGCAGTCGGGGACAGAACACTGAAGCTTTCTTT. This gives the protein CASSRGQNTEAFF.

The rearrangement links TRBV4-1 to TRBJ2-3; D gene unclear. CDR3 size: 14 residues. V shed 4 bases and J shed 2 bases, with 10 bases lying between them. Looked up from germline, CDR1 is MGHRA and CDR2 is YSYEKL. CDR3 residues: CASSPNLYTDTQYF. The CDR3 coding sequence is TGCGCCAGCAGCCCGAACCTATACACAGATACGCAGTATTTT.

The V gene is TRBV6-4, the J gene TRBJ1-2, with a weak D call TRBD1 (5 bases). Deletions cut 6 bases from V and 4 bases from J, with 15 bases between. Per the germline V gene, CDR1 is MRHNA and CDR2 is SNTAGT. The CDR3 extends over 14 amino acids. CDR3 sequence (DNA): TGTGCCAGCAGGGGGGGGGAGCACCCCTATGGCTACACCTTC. Translation: CASRGGEHPYGYTF.

This clone was counted once. The chain combines TRBV6-5 with TRBJ1-2, with 7 bases identical to TRBD1. Germline loops: CDR1 MNHEY, CDR2 SVGAGI. This CDR3 spans 12 amino acids. J gave up 7 bases and V 10 bases, and 9 bases lay outside the gene matches. This chain's CDR3 is CATFEGAGGYTF. The DNA for the CDR3 is TGTGCCACCTTCGAGGGGGCTGGTGGCTACACCTTC.

This chain links TRBV5-4 with TRBJ2-5; a weak D match, TRBD2 (7 bases). V gave up 5 bases and J gave up 5 bases, with 16 bases separating them. CDR3 size: 14 residues. Germline V gene lookup returns CDR1 SGHNT and CDR2 YYREEE (reference sequence). CDR3 DNA: TGTGCCAGCAGTTGGGAGGGGGGGTTGGAGACCCAGTACTTC. Translated: CASSWEGGLETQYF.

CDR3 amino acids: CASSEMEIAGGNEQFF. The CDR3 bases are TGCGCCAGCAGTGAGATGGAGATAGCGGGAGGCAATGAGCAGTTCTTC. The chain has TRBV10-2 and TRBJ2-1; 10 bases are shared with TRBD2. This CDR3 spans 16 amino acids. V dropped 2 bases and J dropped 6; count of bases not matched to a gene: 7. CDR1 and CDR2 (germline): WSHSY, SAAADI.

The V and J genes are TRBV30 and TRBJ1-2; D ambiguous. The CDR3 extends over 10 amino acids. Trimming cost V 7 bases and J 5 bases, with 8 bases left between them. CDR1 is GTSNPN, CDR2 SVGIG, per germline (reference sequence). CDR3 in DNA: TGTGCCTTTGACCATTATGGCTACACCTTC. Translating it yields CAFDHYGYTF.

This clone has only a few counts. The rearrangement links TRBV29-1 to TRBJ2-6; D is uncertain. V was pared by 6 bases and J by 4 bases, with 10 bases between. Germline CDR1 is SQVTM and CDR2 is ANQGSEA. The CDR3 consists of 13 residues. The CDR3 loop reads CSVTSTGANVLTF. CDR3 in DNA: TGCAGCGTGACCAGTACCGGGGCCAACGTCCTGACTTTC.

The chain employs TRBV4-2 and TRBJ2-5; 11 nucleotides agree with TRBD1. Germline V gene data show CDR1 as LGHNA and CDR2 as YNFKEQ. The CDR3 is 14 residues long. V trimming: 3 bases; J trimming: 4 bases; junction bases outside the gene matches: 1. CDR3 DNA sequence: TGTGCCAGCAGCCAGGACAGGGGGCTAGAGACCCAGTACTTC. Protein sequence: CASSQDRGLETQYF.

This chain joins TRBV2 and TRBJ2-7, with D possibly matching TRBD1 (5 bases). Between the trimmed V and J ends, which lost 7 bases and 0 bases, there was a span of 13 bases. CDR1 SNHLY and CDR2 FYNNEI come from the germline V gene. The CDR3 length is 14 residues. The CDR3 DNA is TGTGCCAGCATCTTGGACACGAGCTCCTACGAGCAGTACTTC. This gives the protein CASILDTSSYEQYF.

The chain recombines TRBV7-9 with TRBJ2-7, with D possibly matching TRBD2 (6 bases). Between the trimmed V and J ends, which lost 5 bases and 3 bases, there was a span of 14 bases. The CDR3 consists of 14 residues. The germline V gene encodes CDR1 SEHNR and CDR2 FQNEAQ (reference sequence). CDR3 bases: TGTGCCAGCAGCCCTTCTAGCGACCTCTACGAGCAGTACTTC. Translating gives CASSPSSDLYEQYF.

The gene calls are TRBV6-1 and TRBJ2-7, with D perhaps TRBD1 (6 bases). This CDR3 is built from 15 residues. V was clipped by 2 bases and J by 7 bases, with 18 bases between them. Germline lookup yields CDR1 MNHNS and CDR2 SASEGT. This CDR3 is CASSELTGIVSEQYF. The CDR3 DNA is TGTGCCAGCAGTGAATTAACAGGGATTGTCTCAGAGCAGTACTTC.

This clone was seen more than once but under ten times. The rearrangement links TRBV6-1 to TRBJ2-7; D remains ambiguous. V lost 6 bases, J lost 5 bases, and 5 bases lay in between. This CDR3 region has 10 residues. The germline CDR1 and CDR2 sequences are MNHNS and SASEGT. Here the CDR3 DNA reads TGTGCCAGCAGCTGGAACGAGCAGTACTTC. It specifies CASSWNEQYF.

This chain uses TRBV6-6 with TRBJ2-3, with D unresolved. The CDR3 is made up of 12 amino acids. The germline gives CDR1 MNHNY, CDR2 SVGAGI (reference sequence). V lost 7 bases and J 2 bases, leaving 7 bases between the germline ends. The CDR3 nucleotides are TGTGCCAGCAATGAGAACACAGATACGCAGTATTTT. Translated, it gives CASNENTDTQYF.

This clone was seen only a few times. The sample holds other DNA sequences that translate to the same CDR3. The chain joins TRBV27 to TRBJ1-1, with D tentatively TRBD1 (6 bases). The germline V gene encodes CDR1 MNHEY and CDR2 SMNVEV (reference sequence). There are 14 residues in the CDR3. Trimming removed 2 bases at V and 1 base at J, with 8 bases between. CDR3: CASSLAGANTEAFF. The CDR3, as DNA: TGTGCCAGCAGTTTAGCAGGGGCGAACACTGAAGCTTTCTTT.

The chain employs TRBV27 and TRBJ2-7, with 12 bases aligning to TRBD2. CDR1 is MNHEY, CDR2 SMNVEV, per germline (reference sequence). V lost 5 bases and J lost 4; bases outside the gene matches: 12. The CDR3 runs 17 residues. The CDR3 nucleotides read TGTGCCAGCAGTAACCACTTACGACTAGCGGGAGTGTACGAGCAGTACTTC. This translates into CASSNHLRLAGVYEQYF.

The V call is TRBV14, the J call TRBJ1-1; D remains unclear. Germline-derived CDR1 and CDR2 are SGHDN and FVKESK. The length of the CDR3 is 14 residues. V lost 1 base and J 1 base, leaving 7 bases between the germline ends. This chain's CDR3 is CASSQVIGNTEAFF. The CDR3 DNA reads TGTGCCAGCAGCCAAGTAATCGGGAACACTGAAGCTTTCTTT.

The chain carries TRBV27 and TRBJ2-7; D gene ambiguous. Germline-derived CDR1 and CDR2 are MNHEY and SMNVEV (reference sequence). The CDR3 extends over 17 amino acids. Trimming removed 2 bases from V and 1 base from J, with 18 bases in between. Here the CDR3 DNA reads TGTGCCAGCAGTTTAAGGACGTCGCGTGTCTTTTCCTACGAGCAGTACTTC. The encoded protein is CASSLRTSRVFSYEQYF.

This chain links TRBV27 with TRBJ2-7, with 8 bases matching TRBD2. Germline V gene sequence: CDR1 MNHEY, CDR2 SMNVEV (reference sequence). This CDR3 is 16 amino acids long. The V and J ends lost 3 bases and 2 bases, in that order; junction bases with no gene match: 9. The CDR3: CASSFSAGESTYEQYF. The CDR3 nucleotides read TGTGCCAGCAGTTTCTCAGCGGGGGAGTCCACCTACGAGCAGTACTTC.